The 23 T cell receptor beta chains in this list originate from one sample, sequenced in a study of cytomegalovirus exposure and HLA in healthy donors. The primer mix had 60 Vbeta and 13 Jbeta primers. The protocol was immunoSEQ multiplex PCR, while the TCRdb copy is restricted to in-frame clones and leaves out a portion. Its table lists some 110,000 clones. The sequenced sample consisted of PBMCs. These receptors all stem from a man aged 35 to 55 in good health and CMV-seronegative.

The J gene is TRBJ1-2, the V gene TRBV30, with a weak D call TRBD1 (6 bases). The V end was cut by 2 bases, the J end by 3 bases, with 13 bases between. This CDR3 region has 14 residues. Germline CDR1 GTSNPN, CDR2 SVGIG (reference sequence). This chain's CDR3 is CAWSQGMTDYGYTF. The CDR3, as DNA: TGTGCCTGGAGTCAGGGGATGACAGACTATGGCTACACCTTC. Full variable domain (missing parts from reference TRBV30 and TRBJ1-2): SQTIHQWPATLVQPVGSPLSLECTVEGTSNPNLYWYRQAAGRGLQLLFYSVGIGQISSEVPQNLSASRPQDRQFILSSKKLLLSDSGFYLCAWSQGMTDYGYTFGSGTRLTVV.

The chain links TRBV5-4 to TRBJ2-7; 11 bases match TRBD2. Trimming cost V 4 bases and J 2 bases; bases outside gene matches: 17. CDR3 length: 19 amino acids. From germline, CDR1 is SGHNT and CDR2 YYREEE (reference sequence). The DNA of the CDR3 is TGTGCCAGCAGCCCGGGACTAGCGGACCCTCAAATTTATACCTACGAGCAGTACTTC. This gives the protein CASSPGLADPQIYTYEQYF.

The genes are TRBV9 and TRBJ1-1; D call uncertain. Germline V lookup: CDR1 SGDLS, CDR2 YYNGEE. The CDR3 contains 14 residues. Trimming pared 0 bases from V and 4 bases from J, leaving 10 bases between. The CDR3 region is CASSVAPAGTEAFF. CDR3 DNA: TGTGCCAGCAGCGTAGCTCCGGCGGGCACTGAAGCTTTCTTT.

The gene calls are TRBV29-1 and TRBJ2-4; the match to TRBD1 covers 9 bases. Germline trimming cut 7 bases from V and 10 bases from J; bases unmatched to any gene: 5. Looked up from germline, CDR1 is SQVTM and CDR2 is ANQGSEA. This CDR3 region has 11 residues. CDR3 region: CSARQGGIQYF. The CDR3 DNA reads TGCAGCGCAAGACAGGGGGGGATTCAGTACTTC.

The V and J genes are TRBV19 and TRBJ2-1; D unclear. V was cut by 3 bases and J by 5 bases, with 2 bases left in between. Germline CDR1 is LNHDA and CDR2 is SQIVND (reference sequence). This CDR3 has 11 residues. The CDR3 loop reads CASSINNEQFF. The DNA for the CDR3 is TGTGCCAGTAGTATCAACAATGAGCAGTTCTTC.

This rearrangement joins TRBV29-1 to TRBJ2-5, with no clear D. Germline CDR1 is SQVTM and CDR2 is ANQGSEA. Trimming removed 0 bases at V and 0 bases at J, with 14 bases between. This CDR3 spans 16 amino acids. CDR3 bases: TGCAGCGTTGAAGATCCGCCCGCGGAGTACCAAGAGACCCAGTACTTC. Translating it yields CSVEDPPAEYQETQYF. The full variable domain, with the rest looked up from reference TRBV29-1 and TRBJ2-5, is SAVISQKPSRDICQRGTSLTIQCQVDSQVTMMFWYRQQPGQSLTLIATANQGSEATYESGFVIDKFPISRPNLTFSTLTVSNMSPEDSSIYLCSVEDPPAEYQETQYFGPGTRLLVL.

V usage is TRBV11-2 and J usage is TRBJ1-2; D is possibly TRBD1 (5 bases). CDR3 length: 14 amino acids. In germline, CDR1 is SGHAT, CDR2 FQNNGV. Trimming removed 1 base at V and 2 bases at J, with 8 bases between. The CDR3 nucleotides read TGTGCCAGCAGCTTAGGTCAGGGCAACTATGGCTACACCTTC. It codes for CASSLGQGNYGYTF.

This chain joins TRBV11-2 and TRBJ2-6, with a possible D match to TRBD1 (5 bases). Germline CDR1 reads SGHAT; CDR2 reads FQNNGV. CDR3 size: 17 residues. The V gene lost 0 bases and the J gene lost 6 bases, with 15 bases spanning the gap. CDR3 sequence (DNA): TGTGCCAGCAGCTTAGAGGTCATGGCCAGGGAGGCCAACGTCCTGACTTTC. Its protein product is CASSLEVMAREANVLTF. Full variable domain (outside the CDR3, taken from reference TRBV11-2 and TRBJ2-6): EAGVAQSPRYKIIEKRQSVAFWCNPISGHATLYWYQQILGQGPKLLIQFQNNGVVDDSQLPKDRFSAERLKGVDSTLKIQPAKLEDSAVYLCASSLEVMAREANVLTFGAGSRLTVL.

This chain uses TRBV28 with TRBJ1-2; D is perhaps TRBD1 (6 bases). Germline CDR1 reads MDHEN; CDR2 reads SYDVKM. The V end was cut by 6 bases, the J end by 2 bases, with 16 bases between. This CDR3 is 15 amino acids long. CDR3 coding DNA: TGTGCCAGCAGCCTGACCGGACAGAGAAACTATGGCTACACCTTC. Translated, it gives CASSLTGQRNYGYTF.

This sequence joins TRBV29-1 and TRBJ2-7; 11 nucleotides align to TRBD1. The germline V gene has CDR1 SQVTM and CDR2 ANQGSEA. The CDR3 runs to 14 residues. V lost 6 bases and J lost 0; bases outside the gene matches: 4. CDR3 amino acids: CSVRGTGGSYEQYF. CDR3 in DNA: TGCAGCGTCAGGGGGACAGGGGGCTCCTACGAGCAGTACTTC.

This chain joins TRBV5-1 and TRBJ2-1; maybe TRBD2 (6 bases). CDR1 SGHRS and CDR2 YFSETQ come from the germline V gene. This CDR3 is built from 16 residues. Trimming cost V 0 bases and J 0 bases, with 10 bases left between them. CDR3 in DNA: TGCGCCAGCAGCTTGGGGGGGGTCACCTCCTACAATGAGCAGTTCTTC. Translated, it gives CASSLGGVTSYNEQFF.

The chain's CDR3 is CASSLTGPQETQYF. DNA for the CDR3: TGTGCCAGCAGTTTGACAGGGCCCCAAGAGACCCAGTACTTC. The rearrangement joins TRBV27 to TRBJ2-5; 7 bases align to TRBD1. CDR1 MNHEY and CDR2 SMNVEV come from the germline V gene (reference sequence). After removal of 3 bases from V and 1 base from J, the junction contained 2 bases not matched to a gene. The CDR3 sequence is 14 residues long.

The chain recombines TRBV4-1 with TRBJ1-3; no definite D call. Germline values: CDR1 MGHRA, CDR2 YSYEKL. The germline V and J ends were trimmed by 0 bases and 0 bases, with 9 bases remaining between them. CDR3 length: 16 amino acids. The DNA for the CDR3 is TGCGCCAGCAGCCAAGATTATGGCATCTCTGGAAACACCATATATTTT. Residues: CASSQDYGISGNTIYF.

V gene TRBV29-1 combines with J gene TRBJ2-7, with 11 bases aligning to TRBD1. Trimming at V came to 6 bases and at J to 7 bases, leaving 14 bases not matched to a gene. Germline V lookup: CDR1 SQVTM, CDR2 ANQGSEA. This CDR3 is built from 15 residues. DNA of the CDR3: TGCAGCGTAGAGGACAGGGGGCGCGGGTTGAGGGAGCAGTACTTC. It codes for CSVEDRGRGLREQYF.

The V and J genes are TRBV19 and TRBJ1-5; TRBD1 matches at 9 bases. From germline, CDR1 is LNHDA and CDR2 SQIVND (reference sequence). Unmatched junction bases numbered 10, after V lost 3 bases and J lost 7 bases. The CDR3 consists of 16 residues. CDR3 nucleotides: TGTGCCAGTAGTATCAACACCGGGACAGGGAACCAGCCCCAGCATTTT. Translating it yields CASSINTGTGNQPQHF.

The J gene is TRBJ2-7, the V gene TRBV6-5; D may be TRBD2 (6 bases). The V end was cut by 4 bases, the J end by 2 bases, with 12 bases between. The CDR3 covers 14 residues. Germline lookup yields CDR1 MNHEY and CDR2 SVGAGI. The CDR3 DNA sequence: TGTGCCAGCAGTTGGGGGGACTGGACCTACGAGCAGTACTTC. Translating it yields CASSWGDWTYEQYF.

The chain links TRBV5-4 to TRBJ2-2, with D possibly matching TRBD1 (5 bases). Trimming removed 6 bases at V and 7 bases at J, with 10 bases between. The V gene's germline CDR1 is SGHNT and CDR2 YYREEE (reference sequence). This CDR3 has 12 amino acids. The CDR3 coding sequence is TGTGCCAGCAACAATAGGGGCGGGGAGCTGTTTTTT. Encoded protein: CASNNRGGELFF.

The chain carries TRBV11-2 and TRBJ2-2; 8 bases fit TRBD2. The CDR3 has 15 residues. With V trimmed by 5 bases and J by 6 bases, 8 bases remained unmatched. Per germline, CDR1 SGHAT and CDR2 FQNNGV. The CDR3 sequence: CASSHRLANAGELFF. CDR3 in DNA: TGTGCCAGCAGCCATCGACTAGCGAATGCCGGGGAGCTGTTTTTT.

The J gene is TRBJ2-2, the V gene TRBV9; 7 nucleotides match TRBD1. Germline CDR1 SGDLS, CDR2 YYNGEE. The CDR3 covers 16 residues. J gave up 3 bases and V 5 bases, and 10 bases lay outside the gene matches. The CDR3: CASSYTGVVDTGELFF. CDR3 DNA sequence: TGTGCCAGCAGTTATACAGGGGTGGTGGACACCGGGGAGCTGTTTTTT.

The CDR3 DNA is TGTGCCAGCAGCCCGGGGGGGGGCAATCAGCCCCAGCATTTT. Translated, it gives CASSPGGGNQPQHF. The chain is built from TRBV7-6 and TRBJ1-5; D may be TRBD1 (5 bases). In germline, CDR1 is SGHVS, CDR2 FNYEAQ. The CDR3 spans 14 residues. Trimming pared 5 bases from V and 2 bases from J, leaving 10 bases between.

The rearrangement links TRBV19 to TRBJ1-1, with D unclear. Germline V gene lookup returns CDR1 LNHDA and CDR2 SQIVND (reference sequence). The CDR3 length is 16 residues. The germline V and J ends were trimmed by 2 bases and 0 bases, with 13 bases remaining between them. CDR3 coding DNA: TGTGCCAGTAGTATATCGGGGATGAGCTTGAACACTGAAGCTTTCTTT. As protein: CASSISGMSLNTEAFF.

The rearrangement joins TRBV28 to TRBJ2-7, with D perhaps TRBD2 (6 bases). The CDR3 contains 15 residues. Germline V lookup: CDR1 MDHEN, CDR2 SYDVKM. V lost 4 bases and J 0 bases, leaving 13 bases between the germline ends. DNA for the CDR3: TGTGCCAGCAGTTCCACCTCGACTAGCTCCTACGAGCAGTACTTC. It yields the protein CASSSTSTSSYEQYF.

V is TRBV29-1 and J is TRBJ1-1; maybe TRBD1 (6 bases). The germline V gene encodes CDR1 SQVTM and CDR2 ANQGSEA. The V end was cut by 7 bases, the J end by 0 bases, with 18 bases between. This CDR3 has 15 residues. CDR3 in amino acids: CSAAPLQGLNTEAFF. In DNA, the CDR3 is TGCAGCGCCGCCCCTCTACAGGGTCTGAACACTGAAGCTTTCTTT.